The 5 T cell receptor beta chains listed next were all sequenced from one sample in a study of T cells in Graves' hyperthyroidism and ophthalmopathy. Amplification targeted TCR beta CDR3 regions from RNA transcripts. Primed by the HTBI set, a first-round RT-PCR was run on the TCR CDR3. One entry per CDR3 protein, called by TCRdb with MiXCR from the multiplex PCR reads. The table includes some 420,000 distinct CDR3 sequences, around 13% detected once. Sequencing used blood. The source is a woman younger than 35 with Graves' hyperthyroidism.

The rearrangement joins TRBV30 to TRBJ2-7; no definite D call. The CDR3 spans 12 residues. Germline V gene sequence: CDR1 GTSNPN, CDR2 SVGIG (reference sequence). Between the trimmed V and J ends, which lost 2 bases and 4 bases, there was a span of 9 bases. CDR3 in amino acids: CAWSSQSYEQYF. For the CDR3, the DNA is TGTGCCTGGAGTTCACAGAGTTACGAGCAGTACTTC.

This clonotype was counted many times. This rearrangement joins TRBV28 to TRBJ1-5; 7 bases are a match to TRBD1. CDR1 is MDHEN and CDR2 is SYDVKM in the germline V gene. V shed 7 bases and J 3 bases; nucleotides not matched to a gene: 6. The length of the CDR3 is 14 residues. The CDR3 region has the DNA TGTGCCAGCACCTTAACAGGGGACAATCAGCCCCAGCATTTT. It specifies CASTLTGDNQPQHF. The variable domain in full, completed from reference TRBV28 and TRBJ1-5, reads DVKVTQSSRYLVKRTGEKVFLECVQDMDHENMFWYRQDPGLGLRLIYFSYDVKMKEKGDIPEGYSVSREKKERFSLILESASTNQTSMYLCASTLTGDNQPQHFGDGTRLSIL.

This clonotype was counted only a few times. This chain connects TRBV5-4 to TRBJ1-1; no clear D. Trimming took 0 bases from V and 0 from J, leaving 15 bases between them. CDR1 SGHNT and CDR2 YYREEE come from the germline V gene (reference sequence). This CDR3 spans 17 amino acids. CDR3 sequence: CASSLGLGDIMNTEAFF. In DNA, the CDR3 is TGTGCCAGCAGCTTGGGTCTCGGCGATATTATGAACACTGAAGCTTTCTTT.

The chain employs TRBV7-2 and TRBJ2-7, with 7 positions matching TRBD2. The CDR3 runs 17 residues. With 0 bases clipped from V and 7 bases from J, the junction kept 15 bases outside the gene matches. Germline V CDR1 and CDR2: SGHTA, FQGNSA. The CDR3 coding sequence is TGTGCCAGCAGCTTAGCGCCTGCGGGAGCGCTCCCCGATGAGCAGTACTTC. This gives the protein CASSLAPAGALPDEQYF.

As to this clonotype: This may be a read error, as it is one base from a much larger clone. This rearrangement joins TRBV15 to TRBJ2-5; the D is unclear. The CDR3 totals 13 residues. Germline CDR1 reads LNHNV; CDR2 reads YYDKDF (reference sequence). The V end lost 8 bases, the J end lost 3 bases, and 13 bases lay between the germline ends. The CDR3 is CATCMLTEETQYF. The CDR3 region has the DNA TGTGCCACCTGCATGTTAACAGAAGAGACCCAGTACTTC.